The next 3 T cell receptor beta chains were all read from a single sample in a study of CD8+ T cells in alopecia areata. Extraction and reverse transcription of RNA yielded cDNA as the sequencing template. The protocol was immunoSEQ multiplex PCR, while the TCRdb copy is restricted to in-frame clones and leaves out a portion. This table holds 150,000 to 200,000 clones, roughly 60% found once. Treatment described: oral pan-JAK inhibitor, 5-10 mg twice daily. The sample here was CD4+ T cells sorted from blood, taken at week 24, from a patient treated with tofacitinib. The receptors were gathered from a human donor with alopecia areata.

This clone has more than one count but fewer than ten. V usage is TRBV5-5 and J usage is TRBJ1-4, with TRBD1 matching over 11 bases. This CDR3 comprises 14 residues. J gave up 8 bases and V 6 bases, and 6 bases lay outside the gene matches. CDR1 SGHKS and CDR2 YYEKEE come from the germline V gene (reference sequence). The CDR3 nucleotides read TGTGCCAGCACCGGGACAGGGGGAGGCGAAAAACTGTTTTTT. Translation: CASTGTGGGEKLFF.

In its sample, this clone was seen a few times. The chain is built from TRBV29-1 and TRBJ2-5, with 10 bases that match TRBD1. This CDR3 region has 14 residues. Germline V gene sequence: CDR1 SQVTM, CDR2 ANQGSEA. The J segment lost 2 bases and the V segment lost 6 bases, leaving 6 bases of the junction unmatched. The CDR3 spells CSVVRQGAQETQYF. The DNA of the CDR3 is TGCAGCGTCGTCCGACAGGGGGCTCAAGAGACCCAGTACTTC.

This clone was detected only once. The rearrangement joins TRBV19 to TRBJ1-2; unclear D gene. V was trimmed by 6 bases and J by 2 bases, leaving 13 bases between them. The CDR3 spans 14 residues. From germline, CDR1 is LNHDA and CDR2 SQIVND (reference sequence). The CDR3 spells CASSNSIGNYGYTF. The CDR3 bases are TGTGCCAGTAGCAACTCCATCGGGAACTATGGCTACACCTTC. The full variable domain, in which reference TRBV19 and TRBJ1-2 provide the parts outside the CDR3, is DGGITQSPKYLFRKEGQNVTLSCEQNLNHDAMYWYRQDPGQGLRLIYYSQIVNDFQKGDIAEGYSVSREKKESFPLTVTSAQKNPTAFYLCASSNSIGNYGYTFGSGTRLTVV.